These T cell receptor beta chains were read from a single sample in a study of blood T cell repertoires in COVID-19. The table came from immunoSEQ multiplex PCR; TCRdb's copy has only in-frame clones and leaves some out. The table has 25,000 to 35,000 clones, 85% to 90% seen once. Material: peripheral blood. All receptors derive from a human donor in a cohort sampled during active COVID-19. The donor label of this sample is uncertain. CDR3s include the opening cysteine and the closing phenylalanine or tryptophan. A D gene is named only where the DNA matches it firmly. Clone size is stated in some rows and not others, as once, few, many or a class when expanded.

CDR3 protein: CASSSKPGSPFVTQYF
CDR3 DNA: TGTGCCAGCAGCTCAAAACCAGGGTCCCCTTTTGTTACGCAGTATTTT
V gene: TRBV5-5
J gene: TRBJ2-3
clone size: -
D gene: -

CDR3 protein: CAIRDVGQREFTYEQYF
CDR3 DNA: TGTGCCATCAGAGATGTTGGACAGAGAGAATTTACCTACGAGCAGTACTTC
V gene: TRBV10-3
J gene: TRBJ2-7
clone size: -
D gene: -

CDR3 protein: CASRPWAGEQFF
CDR3 DNA: TGTGCCAGCAGGCCCTGGGCCGGTGAGCAGTTCTTC
V gene: TRBV6-5
J gene: TRBJ2-1
clone size: few
D gene: -

CDR3 protein: CASSGVGNTEAFF
CDR3 DNA: TGTGCCAGCTCAGGGGTGGGGAACACTGAAGCTTTCTTT
V gene: TRBV3-1/TRBV3-2
J gene: TRBJ1-1
clone size: -
D gene: -

CDR3 protein: CAKTSSTSTDTQYF
CDR3 DNA: TGTGCCAAAACTAGTTCAACTAGCACAGATACGCAGTATTTT
V gene: TRBV19
J gene: TRBJ2-3
clone size: -
D gene: -

CDR3 protein: CASSESSGNGNEQFF
CDR3 DNA: TGCGCCAGCAGTGAGTCAAGCGGGAACGGCAATGAGCAGTTCTTC
V gene: TRBV10-1
J gene: TRBJ2-1
clone size: -
D gene: TRBD2

CDR3 protein: CASSLGAGVYEQYF
CDR3 DNA: TGTGCCAGCAGCCTGGGGGCGGGAGTCTACGAGCAGTACTTC
V gene: TRBV5-4
J gene: TRBJ2-7
clone size: -
D gene: -

CDR3 protein: CSVDTRNGYTF
CDR3 DNA: TGCAGCGTTGATACTCGAAATGGCTACACCTTC
V gene: TRBV29-1
J gene: TRBJ1-2
clone size: -
D gene: -

CDR3 protein: CASSFRTEAFF
CDR3 DNA: TGTGCCAGCAGTTTTCGCACTGAAGCTTTCTTT
V gene: TRBV12-3/TRBV12-4
J gene: TRBJ1-1
clone size: -
D gene: -

CDR3 protein: CASSTRRGGGETQYF
CDR3 DNA: TGTGCCAGCAGTACCCGCAGGGGCGGAGGAGAGACCCAGTACTTC
V gene: TRBV27
J gene: TRBJ2-5
clone size: -
D gene: -

CDR3 protein: CASSQGGRGTRAGNTIYF
CDR3 DNA: TGCGCCAGCAGCCAAGGCGGGAGGGGGACGCGGGCTGGAAACACCATATATTTT
V gene: TRBV4-1
J gene: TRBJ1-3
clone size: -
D gene: -

CDR3 protein: CASSPPGLYEQYF
CDR3 DNA: TGTGCCAGCTCACCACCGGGGCTATACGAGCAGTACTTC
V gene: TRBV18
J gene: TRBJ2-7
clone size: once
D gene: -

CDR3 protein: CASSDLAGIGQPQHF
CDR3 DNA: TGTGCCAGCAGTGACCTGGCAGGGATAGGTCAGCCCCAGCATTTT
V gene: TRBV2
J gene: TRBJ1-5
clone size: -
D gene: -

CDR3 protein: CASSQDTYADMNTEAFF
CDR3 DNA: TGTGCCAGCAGCCAAGATACATACGCGGACATGAACACTGAAGCTTTCTTT
V gene: TRBV4-2
J gene: TRBJ1-1
clone size: -
D gene: -

CDR3 protein: CATSRETGLAGETDTQYF
CDR3 DNA: TGTGCCACCAGCAGAGAAACAGGACTAGCGGGAGAAACAGATACGCAGTATTTT
V gene: TRBV15
J gene: TRBJ2-3
clone size: -
D gene: TRBD2

CDR3 protein: CATSRGSGYQETQYF
CDR3 DNA: TGTGCCACCAGTCGGGGAAGCGGGTATCAAGAGACCCAGTACTTC
V gene: TRBV24-1
J gene: TRBJ2-5
clone size: -
D gene: -

CDR3 protein: CATSVRDTQYF
CDR3 DNA: TGTGCCACCAGTGTTCGAGATACGCAGTATTTT
V gene: TRBV24-1
J gene: TRBJ2-3
clone size: -
D gene: -

CDR3 protein: CASSPQGLGSQETQYF
CDR3 DNA: TGTGCCAGCTCACCACAGGGACTCGGCTCCCAAGAGACCCAGTACTTC
V gene: TRBV18
J gene: TRBJ2-5
clone size: -
D gene: -

CDR3 protein: CASRGLAGGGEQYF
CDR3 DNA: TGTGCCAGCAGAGGACTAGCGGGAGGGGGAGAGCAGTACTTC
V gene: TRBV2
J gene: TRBJ2-7
clone size: -
D gene: TRBD2

CDR3 protein: CASSEATGWDTGELFF
CDR3 DNA: TGTGCCAGCAGTGAAGCAACAGGGTGGGACACCGGGGAGCTGTTTTTT
V gene: TRBV6-1
J gene: TRBJ2-2
clone size: -
D gene: -

CDR3 protein: CASSARDRGLQETQYF
CDR3 DNA: TGTGCCAGCAGCGCCCGGGACAGGGGGCTTCAAGAGACCCAGTACTTC
V gene: TRBV9
J gene: TRBJ2-5
clone size: few
D gene: TRBD1

CDR3 protein: CASSERLLSSGANVLTF
CDR3 DNA: TGTGCCAGCAGTGAGCGTCTATTGAGCTCTGGGGCCAACGTCCTGACTTTC
V gene: TRBV6-1
J gene: TRBJ2-6
clone size: -
D gene: -

CDR3 protein: CASSPRDSSGNTIYF
CDR3 DNA: TGCGCCAGCAGCCCCCGGGACAGCTCTGGAAACACCATATATTTT
V gene: TRBV10-1
J gene: TRBJ1-3
clone size: -
D gene: TRBD1

CDR3 protein: CASSLRAGGPYEQYF
CDR3 DNA: TGTGCCAGCAGCTTACGAGCGGGAGGGCCGTACGAGCAGTACTTC
V gene: TRBV7-8
J gene: TRBJ2-7
clone size: -
D gene: TRBD2

CDR3 protein: CASSLGASGNYEQYF
CDR3 DNA: TGCGCCAGCAGCCTCGGAGCTAGCGGGAACTACGAGCAGTACTTC
V gene: TRBV4-1
J gene: TRBJ2-7
clone size: -
D gene: TRBD2

CDR3 protein: CASSMGRRLNEKLFF
CDR3 DNA: TGTGCCAGTAGTATGGGTCGGCGGCTTAATGAAAAACTGTTTTTT
V gene: TRBV19
J gene: TRBJ1-4
clone size: -
D gene: -

CDR3 protein: CASSSSVSSYEQYF
CDR3 DNA: TGCGCCAGCAGCTCTAGCGTCTCGTCCTACGAGCAGTACTTC
V gene: TRBV5-1
J gene: TRBJ2-7
clone size: -
D gene: -

CDR3 protein: CASSHYTQEKLFF
CDR3 DNA: TGTGCCAGCAGCCATTATACTCAAGAAAAACTGTTTTTT
V gene: TRBV3-1/TRBV3-2
J gene: TRBJ1-4
clone size: few
D gene: -